The T cell receptor beta chain described here comes from a study of technical replicates of blood from a handful of donors. Repertoires were generated with immunoSEQ multiplex PCR, while TCRdb's copy carries only in-frame clones and drops some. The table includes some 77,000 clones, about 96% detected once. Input material: T cells isolated from PBMCs. This TCR was sampled from a human donor in good health.

CDR3 sequence: CASSLADSYGYTF. The CDR3, as DNA: TGCGCCAGCAGCTTGGCTGACTCCTATGGCTACACCTTC. This chain joins TRBV5-1 and TRBJ1-2; D not certain. The CDR3 has 13 amino acids. Per germline, CDR1 SGHRS and CDR2 YFSETQ. V lost 0 bases to trimming and J lost 4 bases, with 7 bases between them.